This TCR beta chain stems from a study of cytomegalovirus exposure and HLA in healthy donors. Study-wide points: The authors excluded some V segments, including TRBV6-2 and TRBV6-3, as indistinguishable.

CDR1 is MNHEY, CDR2 SMNVEV, per germline (reference sequence). V shed 5 bases and J shed 4 bases, with 14 bases lying between them. The CDR3 is made up of 14 amino acids. Vbeta (60) and Jbeta (13) primers were used in the PCR. Clones were read by immunoSEQ multiplex PCR, and TCRdb kept only the in-frame ones, dropping some. The sample lists just over 150,000 clones; roughly 73% were seen once. About this clone: Its antigen is currently unknown.

The sequence was obtained from a woman in her twenties or thirties in good health and CMV-seronegative. The sample was PBMCs. The chain joins TRBV27 to TRBJ1-1, with D perhaps TRBD1 (6 bases). The CDR3 nucleotides are TGTGCCAGCAGTATGACAGGAATGGGCACTGAAGCTTTCTTT. Translating it yields CASSMTGMGTEAFF.